This T cell receptor beta chain was found in a study of blood T cell repertoires in COVID-19. Germline lookup yields CDR1 LGHNA and CDR2 YSLEER. The CDR3 sequence is 16 residues long. Trimming left V 1 base short and J 5 bases short, with 15 bases between. Produced via immunoSEQ multiplex PCR; TCRdb's table is partial and in-frame only. The table records a few hundred thousand clones, about four fifths of them present only once. This TCR came from a woman under 30 with acute or convalescent COVID-19. V and J are TRBV4-3 and TRBJ2-1; D is possibly TRBD2 (7 bases). The specimen was peripheral blood. For the CDR3, the DNA is TGCGCCAGCAGCCAAGGGGGGGGCGGGAAAAACAATGAGCAGTTCTTC. Translation: CASSQGGGGKNNEQFF.